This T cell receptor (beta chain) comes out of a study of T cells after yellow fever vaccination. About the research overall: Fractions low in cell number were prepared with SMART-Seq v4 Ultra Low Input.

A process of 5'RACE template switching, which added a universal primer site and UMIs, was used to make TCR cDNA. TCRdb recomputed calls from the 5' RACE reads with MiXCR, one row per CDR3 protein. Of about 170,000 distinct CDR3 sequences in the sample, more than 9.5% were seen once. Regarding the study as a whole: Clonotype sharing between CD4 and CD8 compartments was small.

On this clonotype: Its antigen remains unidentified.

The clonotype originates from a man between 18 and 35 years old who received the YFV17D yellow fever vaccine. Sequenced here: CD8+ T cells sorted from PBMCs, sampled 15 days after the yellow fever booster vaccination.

This CDR3 is CASSQRLAGEPMEQFF. The CDR3 region has the DNA TGCGCCAGCAGCCAAAGGCTAGCGGGGGAGCCTATGGAGCAGTTCTTC. This sequence joins TRBV4-1 and TRBJ2-1; TRBD2 agrees at 10 bases. This CDR3 spans 16 amino acids. Germline trimming cut 2 bases from V and 10 bases from J; bases unmatched to any gene: 11. CDR1 and CDR2 from the germline V gene are MGHRA and YSYEKL.